The clone carrying this TCR beta chain was seen more than once but under ten times. This sample is drawn from a study of T-cell memory formation after mild COVID-19. TCRalpha and TCRbeta libraries used 5'RACE with constant-segment primers and UMIs. TCRdb re-derived calls from the 5' RACE reads in MiXCR, one entry per CDR3 protein. Among roughly 340,000 distinct CDR3 sequences listed, 15% to 20% were seen once. Germline V gene lookup returns CDR1 SGDLS and CDR2 YYNGEE. The CDR3 sequence is 14 residues long. Trimming left V 0 bases short and J 0 bases short, with 5 bases between. The chain carries TRBV9 and TRBJ2-3, with a weak D call TRBD1 (5 bases). The sample was PBMCs or a T cell subset sorted from them (not recorded which). The receptor comes from a young man who had mild COVID-19 (a few samples of this study predate the infection). Cell type and time point are not known. The CDR3 is CASSVGGSTDTQYF. The CDR3 region has the DNA TGTGCCAGCAGCGTAGGGGGCAGCACAGATACGCAGTATTTT.